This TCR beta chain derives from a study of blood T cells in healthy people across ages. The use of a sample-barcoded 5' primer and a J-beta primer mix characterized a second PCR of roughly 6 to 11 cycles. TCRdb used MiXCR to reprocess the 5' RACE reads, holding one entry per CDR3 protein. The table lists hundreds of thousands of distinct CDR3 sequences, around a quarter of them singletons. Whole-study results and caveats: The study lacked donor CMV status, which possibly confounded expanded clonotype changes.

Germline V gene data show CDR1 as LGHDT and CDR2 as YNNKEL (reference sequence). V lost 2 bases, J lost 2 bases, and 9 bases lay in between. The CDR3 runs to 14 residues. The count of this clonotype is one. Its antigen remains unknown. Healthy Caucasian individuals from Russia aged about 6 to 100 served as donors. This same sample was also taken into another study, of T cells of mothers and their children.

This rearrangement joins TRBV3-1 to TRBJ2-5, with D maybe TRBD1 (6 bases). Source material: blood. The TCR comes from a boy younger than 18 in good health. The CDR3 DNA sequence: TGTGCCAGCAGCCAATTACAGGGTCAAGAGACCCAGTACTTC. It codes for CASSQLQGQETQYF.